This TCR beta chain was identified during a study of T cell clusters in autoimmune cytopenias. Multiplex touch-down PCR amplified TRB using TRB-A and TRB-B pools in one tube. From its re-call of the multiplex PCR reads, TCRdb lists each CDR3 protein once, without DNA. The sample table sets out 11,000 or so distinct CDR3 sequences. TRB was amplified from roughly 0.25 ug of peripheral blood genomic DNA per sample. The CDR3 length is 13 residues. The germline gives CDR1 GTSNPN, CDR2 SVGIG (reference sequence). The data also belong to a second study, concerning T cell repertoires in aging, cancer and after chemotherapy.

Sequencing used peripheral blood. The source is a human donor in good health. The V and J genes are TRBV30 and TRBJ2-7; TCRdb outputs TRBD1, but without DNA this stays unchecked. CDR3 sequence: CAWNRAASYEQYF.